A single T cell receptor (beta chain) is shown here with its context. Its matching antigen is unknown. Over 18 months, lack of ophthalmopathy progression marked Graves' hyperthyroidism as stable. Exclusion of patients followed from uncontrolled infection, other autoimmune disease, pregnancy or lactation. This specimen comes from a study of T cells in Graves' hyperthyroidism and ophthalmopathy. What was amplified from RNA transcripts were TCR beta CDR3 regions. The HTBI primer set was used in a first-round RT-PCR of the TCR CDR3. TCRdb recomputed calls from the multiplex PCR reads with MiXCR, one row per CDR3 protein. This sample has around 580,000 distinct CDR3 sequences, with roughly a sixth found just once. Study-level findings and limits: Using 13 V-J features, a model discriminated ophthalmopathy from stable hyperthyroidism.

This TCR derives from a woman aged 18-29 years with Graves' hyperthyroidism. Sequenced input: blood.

The CDR3 DNA reads as TGTGCCGCCCGGGCAGGGAACAATGAGCAGTTCTTC. Its translation: CAARAGNNEQFF. V is TRBV10-3 and J is TRBJ2-1; D perhaps matches TRBD1 (5 bases). V was cut by 11 bases and J by 5 bases, with 13 bases left in between. The CDR3 loop spans 12 amino acids. Germline-derived CDR1 and CDR2 are ENHRY and SYGVKD.